Following are 21 T cell receptor beta chains from one sample sequenced in a study of metastatic and nonmetastatic thyroid tumors (TCRdb year 2020). No patient had received any treatment before thyroid surgery. Library preparation employed PCR. TCRdb names Illumina HiSeq 4000 as the instrument used. TCRdb applied fastp at Q25 and MiXCR to the public reads, then kept only in-frame beta chains. Here the sample has about 18,000 clones; around 30% occur a single time. Roughly 24% of the sample is held by the ten biggest clonotypes. Sequenced sample: tumor tissue. The origin of the receptors is a male donor with papillary thyroid cancer or a benign thyroid nodule (not recorded which). Some clones in this sample may be carry-over from other donors' samples.

Of note for this clone: One junction end disagrees with the germline gene, perhaps due to a read error. The chain joins TRBV27 to TRBJ2-1; TRBD2 agrees at 13 bases. The CDR3 spans 19 residues. The germline gives CDR1 MNHEY, CDR2 SMNVEV (reference sequence). CDR3 nucleotides: TGTGCCATCAGTTTATATGGCGGGGGACTAGCGGGATCCTACAATGTGCAGTTCTTC. Translation: CAISLYGGGLAGSYNVQFF.

At least ten counts were recorded for this clone. The chain links TRBV29-1 to TRBJ2-1; TRBD2 aligns across 13 bases. CDR1 SQVTM and CDR2 ANQGSEA come from the germline V gene. The junction had 8 bases not matched to a gene; V was cut back by 6 bases and J by 0 bases. The CDR3 is 17 amino acids. CDR3 region: CSVSGTSGTSSYNEQFF. Written as DNA, the CDR3 is TGCAGCGTGTCCGGGACTAGCGGGACGAGCTCCTACAATGAGCAGTTCTTC.

Ten or more counts support this clone. A much larger clone differs by one base, so this may be a read error. The J gene is TRBJ2-1, the V gene TRBV20-1; D may be TRBD1 (6 bases). The CDR3 has 12 amino acids. Looked up from germline, CDR1 is DFQATT and CDR2 is SNEGSKA (reference sequence). The V end lost 4 bases, the J end lost 4 bases, and 8 bases lay between the germline ends. The DNA for the CDR3 is TGCAGTGCTAAGGGGGAGTACAATGAGCAGTTCTTC. The encoded protein is CSAKGEYNEQFF.

DNA for the CDR3: TGTGCCTGGAGTCCTGGGGGCCTTAGCACAGATACGCAGTATTTT. Protein sequence: CAWSPGGLSTDTQYF. The V gene is TRBV30, the J gene TRBJ2-3, with a weak D call TRBD1 (6 bases). Germline loops: CDR1 GTSNPN, CDR2 SVGIG (reference sequence). The CDR3 covers 15 residues. Between the trimmed V and J ends, which lost 2 bases and 0 bases, there was a span of 12 bases.

Regarding this clone: At one end, the junction sequence differs from germline, possibly due to a read error. V gene TRBV2 combines with J gene TRBJ1-1; D might be TRBD1 (5 bases). This CDR3 is built from 13 residues. CDR1 is SNHLY, CDR2 FYNNEI, per germline. CDR3 DNA sequence: TGTGCCAGCAAGCCGTCAGGGTACACTGAAGGTATCTTT. Translated: CASKPSGYTEGIF.

V and J are TRBV13 and TRBJ1-1; a possible D gene is TRBD1 (6 bases). V gave up 5 bases and J gave up 6 bases, with 13 bases separating them. The CDR3 contains 13 residues. CDR1 and CDR2 from the germline V gene are PRHDT and FYEKMQ (reference sequence). The CDR3 DNA follows: TGTGCCAGCAGCCCGGAGGGGGTGGCTGAAGCTTTCTTT. Encoded protein: CASSPEGVAEAFF. The full variable domain, in which reference TRBV13 and TRBJ1-1 provide the parts outside the CDR3, is AAGVIQSPRHLIKEKRETATLKCYPIPRHDTVYWYQQGPGQDPQFLISFYEKMQSDKGSIPDRFSAQQFSDYHSELNMSSLELGDSALYFCASSPEGVAEAFFGQGTRLTVV.

The chain is built from TRBV12-3 or TRBV12-4 and TRBJ2-7; tentatively, D is TRBD2 (6 bases). The CDR3 consists of 14 residues. The V end was cut by 1 base, the J end by 9 bases, with 16 bases between. The CDR3 sequence: CASSLVGGPPRQYF. The CDR3 nucleotides read TGTGCCAGCAGTTTAGTGGGGGGTCCCCCCCGGCAGTACTTC.

This rearrangement joins TRBV7-2 to TRBJ2-7; 8 bases agree with TRBD2. V shed 5 bases, J shed 2 bases, and the junction held 8 bases outside the gene matches. Germline CDR1 is SGHTA and CDR2 is FQGNSA. The CDR3 covers 15 residues. This chain's CDR3 is CASSRYGGGAYEQYF. For the CDR3, the DNA is TGTGCCAGCAGCCGGTACGGGGGGGGCGCCTACGAGCAGTACTTC.

The rearrangement links TRBV6-1 to TRBJ1-5, with D perhaps TRBD1 (6 bases). This CDR3 contains 14 residues. The germline V and J ends were trimmed by 9 bases and 7 bases, with 19 bases remaining between them. Germline CDR1 MNHNS, CDR2 SASEGT. CDR3 protein: CARNRGGAGQPQHF. As DNA, the CDR3 is TGTGCCAGGAATCGGGGGGGCGCTGGCCAGCCCCAGCATTTT.

V gene TRBV7-8 combines with J gene TRBJ2-2; 10 bases align to TRBD1. CDR1 and CDR2 (germline): SGHVS, FQNEAQ. The CDR3 covers 15 residues. J gave up 3 bases and V 5 bases, and 3 bases lay outside the gene matches. CDR3 coding DNA: TGTGCCAGCAGCGGGGGACAGGGGTACACCGGGGAGCTGTTTTTT. Translated, it gives CASSGGQGYTGELFF.

The rearrangement links TRBV7-8 to TRBJ1-2; tentatively, D is TRBD1 (5 bases). The germline V and J ends were trimmed by 1 base and 7 bases, with 16 bases remaining between them. There are 15 residues in the CDR3. Germline V gives CDR1 SGHVS, CDR2 FQNEAQ. As DNA, the CDR3 is TGTGCCAGCAGCTTAGTCCGGGGGGATAGAGGTGGCTACACCTTC. This sequence encodes CASSLVRGDRGGYTF.

At least ten counts were recorded for this clone. J is TRBJ1-2 and V is TRBV6-1; 7 bases fit TRBD1. The V segment lost 5 bases and the J segment 5 bases; nucleotides outside the gene matches: 8. In germline, CDR1 is MNHNS, CDR2 SASEGT. The CDR3 is 14 residues long. Here the CDR3 DNA reads TGTGCCAGCAGTTCCCCAAGACAGGGTTATGGCTACACCTTC. Translated: CASSSPRQGYGYTF.

This clone was seen only a few times. V is TRBV7-9 and J is TRBJ1-2, with D tentatively TRBD1 (5 bases). V lost 2 bases to trimming and J lost 1 base, with 5 bases between them. This CDR3 has 13 residues. From germline, CDR1 is SEHNR and CDR2 FQNEAQ (reference sequence). CDR3 protein: CASSLQGNYGYTF. In nucleotides, the CDR3 is TGTGCCAGCAGCTTACAGGGTAACTATGGCTACACCTTC.

This clone appeared many times. V gene TRBV11-2 combines with J gene TRBJ2-3, with TRBD2 matching 7 bases. This CDR3 contains 16 residues. Germline V lookup: CDR1 SGHAT, CDR2 FQNNGV. V shed 3 bases, J shed 5 bases, and the junction held 11 bases outside the gene matches. This CDR3 reads CASSLGWREQVDTQYF. The DNA for the CDR3 is TGTGCCAGCAGCTTGGGGTGGCGGGAGCAGGTAGATACGCAGTATTTT. Filled out from reference TRBV11-2 and TRBJ2-3, the complete variable domain reads EAGVAQSPRYKIIEKRQSVAFWCNPISGHATLYWYQQILGQGPKLLIQFQNNGVVDDSQLPKDRFSAERLKGVDSTLKIQPAKLEDSAVYLCASSLGWREQVDTQYFGPGTRLTVL.

This clone has a handful of counts. A read error may be the cause here, since a much bigger clone is one base away. The chain combines TRBV11-1 with TRBJ2-3, with TRBD1 identical over 7 bases. CDR1 is SGHAT and CDR2 is FQDESV in the germline V gene (reference sequence). The CDR3 loop spans 17 amino acids. The CDR3 is CAGSPPTGSSSTDTQYF. The CDR3 DNA reads TGTGCCGGCAGCCCCCCGACAGGGTCTTCTAGCACAGATACGCAGTATTTT.

By frequency in the sample, this clone is medium-sized. V gene TRBV5-1 combines with J gene TRBJ1-4, with 7 bases matching TRBD1. CDR1 and CDR2 (germline): SGHRS, YFSETQ. There are 16 residues in the CDR3. After removal of 3 bases from V and 1 base from J, the junction contained 6 bases not matched to a gene. This CDR3 is CASSSGTALTNEKLFF. The CDR3 bases are TGCGCCAGCAGCTCCGGGACAGCTTTAACTAATGAAAAACTGTTTTTT. Looking up the rest from reference TRBV5-1 and TRBJ1-4 gives the full variable domain: KAGVTQTPRYLIKTRGQQVTLSCSPISGHRSVSWYQQTPGQGLQFLFEYFSETQRNKGNFPGRFSGRQFSNSRSEMNVSTLELGDSALYLCASSSGTALTNEKLFFGSGTQLSVL.

Remarks on this clone: One end of the junction fails to match germline, which may point to a read error. The rearrangement links TRBV5-6 to TRBJ2-1, with 8 bases lining up with TRBD2. CDR1 SGHDT and CDR2 YYEEEE come from the germline V gene. The CDR3 loop spans 16 amino acids. The CDR3 is CASSLVNGGAVNERFF. DNA for the CDR3: TGTGCCAGCAGCTTGGTTAACGGGGGGGCCGTCAATGAGCGGTTCTTC.

This clone was found a few times. V is TRBV18 and J is TRBJ2-7; 7 bases map to TRBD1. CDR1 and CDR2 (germline): KGHSH, LQKENI. The ends lost 3 bases at V and 3 bases at J; junction bases unmatched: 2. The CDR3 runs to 13 residues. The CDR3 coding sequence is TGTGCCAGCTCACCCCGGGACAGCTACGAGCAGTACTTC. As protein: CASSPRDSYEQYF.

Many counts were recorded for this clone. The CDR3 protein is CASRAGVGTGELFF. In DNA, the CDR3 is TGTGCCAGCAGAGCGGGGGTGGGCACCGGGGAGCTGTTTTTT. This rearrangement joins TRBV6-4 to TRBJ2-2, with 8 bases that match TRBD2. The CDR3 has 14 amino acids. Germline V gene lookup returns CDR1 MRHNA and CDR2 SNTAGT. V lost 6 bases and J lost 4; bases outside the gene matches: 4.

This clone occurred many times. The chain recombines TRBV20-1 with TRBJ2-1, with 10 bases matching TRBD2. CDR1 and CDR2 (germline): DFQATT, SNEGSKA (reference sequence). J was trimmed by 9 bases and V by 0 bases; bases with no gene match: 11. The CDR3 length is 16 residues. Written as DNA, the CDR3 is TGCAGTGCTAGAGATCTAGCGGGGGCCAGAGGTCTTGAGCAGTTCTTC. Translating gives CSARDLAGARGLEQFF.

The chain carries TRBV3-1 and TRBJ2-1; perhaps TRBD2 as D (6 bases). The CDR3 extends over 12 amino acids. V lost 2 bases and J 14 bases, leaving 13 bases between the germline ends. Per the germline V gene, CDR1 is LGHDT and CDR2 is YNNKEL (reference sequence). The DNA of the CDR3 is TGTGCCAGCAGCCAACCCGGGAGTGGGGAGTTCTTC. This sequence encodes CASSQPGSGEFF.